The following is a T cell receptor beta chain sequence with its context. The antigen this receptor binds is unknown. One base away there is no much larger clone; base qualities are not given. This sample was taken from a study of cytomegalovirus exposure and HLA in healthy donors (dated by TCRdb to 2016 to 2017). Context from the whole study: An earlier analysis of approximately 640 of the donors reported 250 to 350 Gb of sequence data and 100 million to 140 million unique TCR beta sequences from about 179 million T cells. Along with the approximately 650-subject first cohort, a separate validation cohort of approximately 110 different subjects was used. Several DR-DQ haplotypes were handled as single units for association and clustering because linkage in the cohort was strong. The study aimed to test whether cataloging public T cell receptors could reveal signatures of past pathogen exposure. Among a few hundred genotyped donors of the cohort, an average of approximately 250,000 unique TCR beta nucleotide sequences were sequenced per donor, roughly 18% of them non-productive. Alongside the repertoire data, information on donor age, sex, ethnicity and CMV serostatus was compiled. All discovery cohort repertoires had been generated on a single sequencing platform. To predict cytomegalovirus infection status, the study combined high-throughput TCR immunosequencing, statistical association of individual TCRs with disease status, and machine learning. In the later analysis, no new phenotypic data were used to find candidate immune exposures; instead, reliance was placed on TCR beta sequences and their occurrence across donors. A later genetic analysis used genome-wide SNP genotypes for 398 of the 666 donors, treating that subset as a discovery cohort. A later analysis re-analyzed previously published TCR beta repertoires from roughly 690 donors and added high-resolution HLA genotyping to study TCR occurrence patterns. HLA typing covered class I and class II loci at four-digit resolution. Among the roughly 370 genotyped donors, around 79% belonged to the genetic ancestry cluster associated with self-reported Caucasian donors. The study used immunosequencing to profile the T cell repertoires of approximately 640 subjects and linked those repertoires to cytomegalovirus serostatus. Approximately 310 gigabases of sequencing data and roughly 90 million unique TCR sequences were included in an early release covering over 600 HLA-typed donors. In an earlier analysis of 587 of the donors, high-throughput TCR beta sequencing was used to judge whether each TCR beta V gene segment behaved as functional or pseudogenic. The number of donors typed differed by locus, with about 629-630 for A, B, C, DRB1 and DQB1, roughly 520 for DQA1, over 600 for DPA1, and approximately 470 for DPB1.

Library generation was performed with the immunoSEQ multiplex PCR assay. A mixture of 60 forward primers for TCR Vbeta segments and 13 reverse primers for TCR Jbeta segments was used in the multiplex PCR. The CDR3 region of rearranged TCR beta genes was amplified from genomic DNA by a multiplex PCR assay. The Illumina HiSeq System was used to sequence the amplified TCR beta libraries as 87-base-pair reads. As for the original processing: Across the 500 to 700 repertoires, a later analysis counted approximately 83 million unique TCR beta chains, some 11 million of which were shared by at least two donors. Raw reads were error-corrected and collapsed into unique sequences with a nearest-neighbor algorithm that merged closely related sequences to remove PCR and sequencing errors. Alignment of CDR3 sequences to IMGT reference sequences was used to assign V, D and J gene segments. For a sequence to be retained, a match of at least six nucleotides to both a V gene segment and a J gene segment was required. A rearrangement counted as productive if the CDR3 had no stop codons and remained in frame with V and J, and every other rearrangement counted as non-productive. Following IMGT convention, CDR3 was defined as the stretch from the second conserved V-encoded cysteine up to the conserved J-encoded phenylalanine. In an earlier analysis of approximately 590 of the donors, sequences lacking an unambiguous match to a single V gene segment were excluded. In an earlier analysis of 500 to 750 of the donors, V segments were called functional above 56.7% productive rearrangements and were called segregating when the between-donor standard deviation exceeded 5%. A statistical classification framework was developed to diagnose cytomegalovirus status using the catalog of TCR beta chain sequences. In a later analysis, V and J genes were assigned by comparing TCR nucleotide sequences against IMGT/GENE-DB human TR gene sequences. A later analysis assigned CDR3 sequences and most-parsimonious VDJ recombination scenarios with the TCRdist pipeline. In a later analysis, every TCR beta chain was defined by the combination of its CDR3 amino acid sequence and its V-gene family, and reads without a unique V-gene family were dropped. As a way to deal with suspected cross-contamination and a sequencing artifact, a later analysis dropped roughly 600 nucleotide sequences that were highly shared and had low generation probability. In a later analysis, a clonal expansion index was calculated for each public chain from normalized within-repertoire ranks of inferred template counts. A later analysis computed generation probabilities with a VDJ recombination model fitted to out-of-frame rearrangements, and checked the results against IGoR. Hypergeometric tests were used in a later analysis to score TCR-TCR, TCR-HLA and TCR-CMV co-occurrence, with a repertoire-size bias correction applied to the TCR pairs. To estimate false discovery rates, a later analysis permuted the HLA or CMV assignments 20 times. In a later analysis, co-occurring TCRs were grouped with DBSCAN, and TCRdist sequence similarity was added when clustering was performed within HLA-allele-positive subsets. Co-occurrence clustering excluded repertoires with fewer than 30,000 or more than 120,000 public chains, plus five with anomalous nucleotide sharing. The source is immuneACCESS, and TCRdb retained only in-frame sequences with V and J called. Part of the clones is not carried over; for the studies checked, unresolved V genes explain less than half of this, and the remainder is unexplained. V and J calls and clone size are given by that table; D and trimming were obtained from the DNA. The sample table holds approximately 160,000 clones, of which about four fifths were seen once. The ten largest clones capture 1% of the sample.

Looking up the germline V gene yields CDR1 LGHNA and CDR2 YNFKEQ. Compared with germline, V lacks 3 bases and J lacks 7 bases; bases without a gene match: 11. The CDR3 sequence holds 17 residues, the cysteine and phenylalanine included. Only the CDR3 region is kept as DNA, spanning 51 bases read in frame from base 1. Study-wide findings and limitations: A later analysis associated 16,951 TCR beta sequences with specific HLA alleles at a false discovery rate of 0.05. HLA typing was unavailable for some donors at each locus, so association tests used only the typed subset. In a later analysis, HLA-associated TCR beta chains were found to be more clonally expanded and to have lower generation probabilities than equally common non-associated chains. This cohort had only TCR beta chains sequenced, and the lack of alpha or paired-chain data limited which features could be detected. Some IMGT-functional V segments, including TRBV6-2 and TRBV6-3, could not be distinguished by the 87-base-pair reads and were therefore excluded. Roughly uniform sequencing depth across donors was assumed in presence/absence analyses, although this assumption may not hold. A further reported finding was that TCR beta sequences accurately predicted the HLA-A and HLA-B alleles for most subjects in the first cohort. An association between a missense DCLRE1C variant and V-gene and J-gene trimming of TCR beta chains was found in a later genetic analysis and replicated in an independent cohort. When HLA alleles, especially DR and DQ, strongly co-occurred, TCR associations were difficult to assign to individual alleles. The sequencing pipeline was judged likely to have produced a cluster of highly shared sequence variants as a technical artifact. In the study, 150 to 200 TCR beta chains were listed as associated with cytomegalovirus. A few of the identified cytomegalovirus-associated TCR beta chains were confirmed in vitro to be specific for cytomegalovirus antigens. Because counts were too low, 15 to 20 rarely observed V segments, including chromosome 9 orphons, were excluded from the earlier analysis of 587 of the donors. An earlier analysis of 450 to 750 of the donors showed that most TCR beta V segments appeared in productive rearrangements either about 87% or about 30% of the time, which broadly matched IMGT annotations. According to a later analysis, parvovirus B19, influenza, CMV and Epstein-Barr virus appeared linked to several top co-occurrence clusters. The classifier was reported to diagnose cytomegalovirus status with high specificity and sensitivity in both the original and validation cohorts. The authors suggested that the approach could potentially be extended to other disease states and immunological phenotypes. Most TCR sequences were seen in very few donors, while some public TCRs were found in many individuals. CMV serostatus was the only immune exposure information available for the cohort. Linkage disequilibrium might explain the correlated functional status among segregating V segments, but an unknown experimental factor could not be ruled out. A later analysis found that TCR association rates varied across HLA loci, with DRB1 alleles showing the most associated TCRs and HLA-C alleles the fewest. According to a later analysis, most CMV-associated TCR beta chains appeared to be HLA-restricted, and the HLA associations seemed to be driven largely by CMV exposure. Compared with the 666-donor mean, donors in an Asian-associated ancestry cluster had fewer N-insertions in productive TCRs, according to a later genetic analysis.

In total, approximately 690 healthy bone marrow donors made up the cohort. All cohort members were sampled while nominally healthy, although unrecorded immune exposures were likely present. The donor tested CMV seropositive, placing the donor among the approximately 290 seropositive members of the cohort. A peripheral blood sample was provided by each donor, and peripheral blood mononuclear cells were used for TCR beta sequencing. The Qiagen DNeasy Blood Extraction Kit was used to extract genomic DNA from the blood cell samples. The origin of this receptor is a woman between 45 and 65 years old in good health and CMV-seropositive. Sequencing input: PBMCs. Recombination joined TRBV4-2 with TRBJ1-6; the central 8 bases match TRBD1. The nucleotide sequence reads as follows: TGTGCCAGCAGCCAGGCGTTACAGGGGGAGCGGAATTCACCCCTCCACTTT. Translated, it reads CASSQALQGERNSPLHF.